A single sample gave rise to the 4 T cell receptor beta chains below, sequenced in a study of human T cells and chemical hapten exposure. A single record per CDR3 protein comes from TCRdb applying MiXCR to the RACE reads. The sample has around 300,000 distinct CDR3 sequences; 7.5% to 8% are singletons. Noted time point: pre-sensitization, week 0. Treatment: therapeutic diphenylcyclopropenone sensitization with weekly scalp DPC. Sequencing was performed on whole blood, taken in connection with sensitization to the hapten diphenylcyclopropenone (DPC). The receptors originated from a man between 18 and 29 years old with alopecia areata. Some clones in this sample may be carry-over from other donors' samples.

This clonotype has ten or more counts. The chain combines TRBV11-2 with TRBJ1-1, with D unclear. V lost 5 bases, J lost 3 bases, and 10 bases lay in between. The CDR3 covers 13 residues. In germline, CDR1 is SGHAT, CDR2 FQNNGV. CDR3 region: CASSPFSDTEAFF. DNA for the CDR3: TGTGCCAGCAGCCCCTTTTCGGACACTGAAGCTTTCTTT. The whole variable domain, remainder taken from reference TRBV11-2 and TRBJ1-1, is EAGVAQSPRYKIIEKRQSVAFWCNPISGHATLYWYQQILGQGPKLLIQFQNNGVVDDSQLPKDRFSAERLKGVDSTLKIQPAKLEDSAVYLCASSPFSDTEAFFGQGTRLTVV.

This clonotype was observed a few times. The genes are TRBV3-1 and TRBJ1-1; D gene uncertain. The CDR3 is 16 residues long. V gave up 3 bases and J gave up 2 bases, with 16 bases separating them. Per germline, CDR1 LGHDT and CDR2 YNNKEL (reference sequence). The DNA of the CDR3 is TGTGCCAGCAGCCATTCCGGTGTAGTAGGAAACACTGAAGCTTTCTTT. Its protein is CASSHSGVVGNTEAFF.

The rearrangement uses TRBV7-9 and TRBJ2-1; TRBD1 aligns across 10 bases. Trimming at V came to 6 bases and at J to 8 bases, leaving 16 bases not matched to a gene. The germline CDR1 and CDR2 sequences are SEHNR and FQNEAQ (reference sequence). This CDR3 spans 17 amino acids. The CDR3 protein is CASRGSVRDRGTHEQFF. The CDR3 DNA reads TGTGCCAGCAGAGGATCGGTCCGGGACAGGGGTACTCATGAGCAGTTCTTC.

This clonotype was recorded at least ten times. This sequence joins TRBV4-3 and TRBJ2-1, with D possibly matching TRBD1 (5 bases). Between the trimmed V and J ends, which lost 0 bases and 0 bases, there was a span of 9 bases. Germline CDR1 LGHNA, CDR2 YSLEER. This CDR3 comprises 16 residues. CDR3 DNA: TGCGCCAGCAGCCAAGAATTGCAGGGCTCCTACAATGAGCAGTTCTTC. Its protein product is CASSQELQGSYNEQFF.